This T cell receptor beta chain was sequenced in a study of tumor-infiltrating lymphocytes in localized non-small cell lung cancer (dated by TCRdb to about 2021). At the level of the whole study: The cohort included patients whose samples were collected after neoadjuvant chemotherapy, as well as both smokers and never-smokers and several histologies. From each patient came resected tumor tissue plus uninvolved lung tissue from that same patient, and the uninvolved lung tissue was described as non-adjacent to the tumor. Flow cytometry, multiplex immunofluorescence, RNA-seq, exome sequencing and proteomics were applied to the same patients as TCR sequencing, which was one of several integrated assays. The overall ICON cohort was composed of 150 or so surgical patients with localized non-small cell lung cancer whose tumors were resected. For a few dozen patients, immunoSEQ T-cell fraction was compared between paired tumor and uninvolved lung.

Trimming at the junction amounts to 6 bases on V and 7 bases on J, and the germline ends lie 13 bases apart. Reading the germline V gene gives CDR1 SGHRS and CDR2 YFSETQ. The CDR3 numbers 12 residues from cysteine through phenylalanine. Only the CDR3 DNA stays, 36 bases, in frame from base 1. ICON enrollment began in the first half of 2016, and the last patient was enrolled in 2018. From a subcohort of 70 or so patients, fresh tumor and matched uninvolved tissue were collected for in-depth immune analyses, including TCR sequencing. No cell sorting was done, and TCR sequencing was instead run on DNA isolated from bulk tissue. With respect to this clone: Its antigen remains undetermined. No much larger clonotype is one base removed from it; base qualities were not supplied.

The immunoSEQ assay used for TCR sequencing gave the T-cell fraction in both tumor and uninvolved lung tissue. Under the source paper's analysis protocol: To analyze survival, patients were divided into a high T-cell fraction group (upper tertile) and a low T-cell fraction group (lower two tertiles), and the two groups were compared using a log-rank test. A signed-rank test was used to test differences in T-cell fraction between paired tumor and uninvolved lung samples. Not all clones reach the TCRdb copy of this immuneACCESS table, which keeps in-frame sequences only. Checked studies attribute under half of the gap to unresolved V genes and leave the rest unexplained. V, J and clone size derive from that table, while D and trimming were established from the DNA sequence. For this sample there are about 12,000 clones; roughly 88% appear just once. The top ten constitute roughly 3.7% of the sample.

The full study reports these points: Higher T cell infiltration in tumors than in uninvolved lung tissue was supported by TCRbeta sequencing, consistent with immunofluorescence CD3 counts. Assay coverage varied across patients depending on available tissue quantity, so only a subset of the cohort had TCR sequencing. Different pieces of the same tissue were used for different assays, so technical variation could not be separated from intratumor heterogeneity. No difference in TCR-derived T-cell fraction was observed between the flow cytometry-defined immunotypes IM1 (good prognosis) and IM2 (poor prognosis).

Recombination connected TRBV5-1 to TRBJ2-5; matching of 6 bases hints at TRBD1 as the D gene. Material: uninvolved lung tissue not adjacent to the tumor. The sequence derives from a human donor with non-small cell lung cancer. The DNA is as follows: TGCGCCAGCACGCAACAGGGCCCGACCCAGTACTTC. The resulting protein is CASTQQGPTQYF.